This T cell receptor (beta chain) was recovered during a study of blood T cell repertoires in COVID-19 (dated by TCRdb to 2020 to 2022). With respect to the entire study: The collaborator samples originated in the United States, Italy and Spain and spanned the acute and convalescent phases of COVID-19. The samples were drawn from two sources: the first 160 participants of the ongoing ImmuneRACE study, and 1,000 to 1,500 subjects contributed by 6 global collaborators. The repertoires were made available in a free public database intended to serve as a resource for research on the immune response to SARS-CoV-2. HLA class I and class II types, where available, came from metadata supplied by the sample provider rather than from assay-based typing. Sample metadata almost always included a de-identified subject ID, COVID-19 status, age in years and sex. The material from the prospective study consisted of cDNA or gDNA derived from T cells, B-cell-depleted T cells, or PBMCs. Deeply sampled blood TCRbeta repertoires from subjects exposed to, actively infected with, or recovered from COVID-19 were included in the dataset.

The CDR3 holds 15 amino acids from the cysteine to the phenylalanine. Solely the CDR3 DNA is kept, with 45 bases framed from the first base. CDR1 and CDR2 are read off the germline V gene as SGDLS and YYNGEE. Here V drops 0 bases and J drops 3 bases, and the junction holds 2 bases not matched to any gene. TCRbeta CDR3 regions were amplified from genomic DNA by means of the immunoSEQ Assay, a bias-controlled multiplex PCR. On the authors' methods: Nucleated cell counts per sample were estimated from amplification of reference gene primers within the assay. To quantify the absolute abundance of each unique TCRbeta CDR3 rearrangement, sequence reads were collapsed and filtered. For each sample, productive Simpson clonality was calculated as the square root of Simpson's diversity index over productive rearrangements. The immuneACCESS repertoire file appears here via TCRdb, limited to in-frame rearrangements. These files lack a portion of the clones; in checked studies, under half of the deficit traces to unresolved V genes, and the cause of the others is not known. From that table come the V and J calls and clone size; the DNA was used to work out D and trimming. The sample contains about 24,000 clones, about 72% of them found a single time. In total, the top ten clones hold around two fifths of the sample.

This clone was found a few times. Its recognized antigen is unknown. Per-base qualities were not stored, and no clone one base away is much larger. Each collaborating institution followed its own protocols to collect whole blood in K2EDTA tubes. For TCRbeta analysis, collaborators shipped samples in one of three forms: frozen whole blood, isolated PBMCs, or DNA extracted from either of those sample types. The research as a whole found: The quantity of clinical and demographic metadata differed by source and by participant and was supplied without curation.

What was sequenced was peripheral blood. This clonotype originated in a woman over 75 with acute or convalescent COVID-19. The chain links TRBV9 with TRBJ2-3, and TRBD1 aligns with 9 junction nucleotides. The sequence in DNA is TGTGCCAGCAGCGTAGGGGGGACAGGGACAGATACGCAGTATTTT. It translates as CASSVGGTGTDTQYF.